The 21 T cell receptor beta chains given below trace back to one sample, sequenced in a study of monozygotic twins with inflammatory bowel disease. TCRdb re-called the 5' RACE reads; one entry per CDR3 protein, DNA not given. Here the sample table reports roughly 120,000 distinct CDR3 sequences. The sequenced sample was blood. Receptor source: a human donor with ulcerative colitis or Crohn's disease, or a healthy co-twin of an affected twin (not recorded which).

The chain joins TRBV18 to TRBJ1-1; without DNA, the TCRdb call of TRBD1 cannot be checked. The CDR3 is made up of 13 amino acids. CDR1 and CDR2 (germline): KGHSH, LQKENI. This CDR3 reads CASSPPARGEAFF.

The chain is built from TRBV20-1 and TRBJ2-7. There are 13 residues in the CDR3. From germline, CDR1 is DFQATT and CDR2 SNEGSKA (reference sequence). The CDR3 region is CSARSSLSGEQYF.

CDR3 loop: CASSLSVGDQPQHF. The chain uses TRBV28 and TRBJ1-5. Per germline, CDR1 MDHEN and CDR2 SYDVKM. The CDR3 contains 14 residues.

The chain combines TRBV2 with TRBJ2-5; TCRdb selects TRBD1, and the lack of DNA leaves this call unchecked. This CDR3 region has 16 residues. Germline V gene sequence: CDR1 SNHLY, CDR2 FYNNEI. The CDR3 loop reads CASTLNRGASQETQYF.

The chain links TRBV20-1 to TRBJ2-3; TCRdb designates TRBD2, a call that cannot be tested without DNA. This CDR3 has 14 amino acids. The germline V gene encodes CDR1 DFQATT and CDR2 SNEGSKA (reference sequence). CDR3 protein: CSADRTSVVDTQYF.

The chain joins TRBV4-3 to TRBJ2-1; with no DNA, the TCRdb D assignment of TRBD1 cannot be verified. Germline V CDR1 and CDR2: LGHNA, YSLEER. This CDR3 spans 15 amino acids. CDR3 region: CASSQGQGRGNEQFF.

V usage is TRBV11-3 and J usage is TRBJ1-4. The V gene's germline CDR1 is SGHNT and CDR2 YENEEA. This CDR3 comprises 15 residues. The CDR3 loop reads CASSFFSTSNEKLFF.

The chain links TRBV6-6 to TRBJ2-7; TCRdb's assignment of TRBD2 cannot be checked, as there is no DNA. Germline V gene sequence: CDR1 MNHNY, CDR2 SVGAGI (reference sequence). This CDR3 is built from 14 residues. The CDR3 here is CASSYSTVRYEQYF.

This clonotype counts as medium-sized by frequency. This chain uses TRBV11-3 with TRBJ2-3; with no DNA, the TCRdb D assignment of TRBD2 cannot be verified. The CDR3 is 15 residues long. Germline CDR1 reads SGHNT; CDR2 reads YENEEA. The CDR3 sequence: CASTKREGAADTQYF.

CDR3: CASRSDRIFNYGYTF. The V and J genes are TRBV5-6 and TRBJ1-2; TCRdb reports TRBD1, a call that lacks DNA to check it against. This CDR3 is built from 15 residues. Per germline, CDR1 SGHDT and CDR2 YYEEEE.

The CDR3 sequence is CASRGQGRAGELFF. This chain connects TRBV2 to TRBJ2-2; without DNA, the TCRdb call of TRBD1 cannot be checked. CDR1 SNHLY and CDR2 FYNNEI come from the germline V gene. The CDR3 has 14 amino acids. Together with reference TRBV2 and TRBJ2-2, the CDR3 gives the full variable domain: EPEVTQTPSHQVTQMGQEVILRCVPISNHLYFYWYRQILGQKVEFLVSFYNNEISEKSEIFDDQFSVERPDGSNFTLKIRSTKLEDSAMYFCASRGQGRAGELFFGEGSRLTVL.

The chain combines TRBV20-1 with TRBJ1-5; TCRdb's assignment of TRBD1 cannot be checked, as there is no DNA. The CDR3 contains 14 residues. From germline, CDR1 is DFQATT and CDR2 SNEGSKA (reference sequence). The chain's CDR3 is CSALDRYSNQPQHF.

The chain employs TRBV12-3 or TRBV12-4 and TRBJ2-3; the D gene TCRdb calls, TRBD2, cannot be checked with no DNA. The CDR3 has 16 amino acids. The CDR3 sequence: CASSLGPSGGTDTQYF.

This chain links TRBV28 with TRBJ2-3; TCRdb reports TRBD1, a call that lacks DNA to check it against. Germline assignment: CDR1 MDHEN and CDR2 SYDVKM. CDR3 length equals 16 residues. The CDR3 loop reads CASSSAAAGGTDTQYF.

The chain uses TRBV24-1 and TRBJ2-1; TCRdb indicates TRBD2, and absent DNA this call remains unverified. From germline, CDR1 is KGHDR and CDR2 SFDVKD. The CDR3 totals 16 residues. The CDR3: CATSDPLGGGDNEQFF.

V gene TRBV28 combines with J gene TRBJ1-5; TCRdb's D gene call, TRBD1, goes unchecked for lack of DNA. Germline CDR1 is MDHEN and CDR2 is SYDVKM. The CDR3 runs to 15 residues. CDR3 sequence reads: CASSVIPGVGQPQHF.

The V and J genes are TRBV20-1 and TRBJ2-7; TCRdb picks TRBD2, but there is no DNA to check that call. CDR1 is DFQATT, CDR2 SNEGSKA, per germline (reference sequence). The CDR3 contains 14 residues. The CDR3 spells CSARVLFGSYEQYF.

The chain employs TRBV5-4 and TRBJ2-7; TCRdb outputs TRBD2, but without DNA this stays unchecked. Looked up from germline, CDR1 is SGHNT and CDR2 is YYREEE (reference sequence). The CDR3 totals 14 residues. This CDR3 reads CASRRDGYAYEQYF.

J is TRBJ2-2 and V is TRBV6-2 or TRBV6-3. In germline, CDR1 is MNHEY, CDR2 SVGEGT. CDR3 size: 14 residues. CDR3: CASSYPDPTGELFF.

The chain links TRBV6-1 to TRBJ2-3; the TRBD1 assignment by TCRdb is unverifiable without DNA. The CDR3 consists of 16 residues. Germline-derived CDR1 and CDR2 are MNHNS and SASEGT. The chain's CDR3 is CASRGRERGGTDTQYF.

The chain joins TRBV4-2 to TRBJ1-6. Germline CDR1 reads LGHNA; CDR2 reads YNFKEQ. This CDR3 comprises 14 residues. The CDR3 protein is CASSQEGGDSPLHF.